Included here is one T cell receptor beta chain sequence, with context. The V gene's germline CDR1 is SNHLY and CDR2 FYNNEI. The CDR3 contains 14 residues. V lost 0 bases to trimming and J lost 8 bases, with 13 bases between them. The patients chosen for sequencing had shown expansion of CD8+CD57+ cells (detected by flow cytometry). This specimen belongs to a study of CD8+CD57+ T cells in acquired aplastic anemia. Profiling that covered TCR beta VDJ and CDR3 relied on genomic DNA as its template. TCRdb processed the reads anew with MiXCR; each CDR3 protein has one entry. Of roughly 98,000 distinct CDR3 sequences in the sample, less than 75% were seen once.

The chain joins TRBV2 to TRBJ1-2; D not resolved. The source of this sequence is a human donor with aplastic anemia. Sequenced material: sorted CD4+, CD8+, or CD8+CD57+ T cells (not recorded which) from PBMCs. The CDR3 nucleotides read TGTGCCAGCAGTGAAGCGGAATGGACGGGCGGCTACACCTTC. Translated: CASSEAEWTGGYTF.